This record concerns one TCR beta chain sequence. In this sample, this clonotype turned up a few times. This clone's antigen is unknown. Per-base qualities were not stored, and no clone one base away is much larger. The donors were roughly 39 Caucasian individuals from Russia, aged roughly 6 to 100 years, who were systemically healthy. Ten milliliters of peripheral blood were drawn from each donor into EDTA-treated Vacutainer tubes. Ficoll-Paque density-gradient centrifugation was used to isolate PBMCs, with at least 6.5 million per sample. Trizol reagent was used to extract total RNA from the PBMCs, yielding at least 5.5 micrograms per sample. Naive CD45RAhigh/CD27high T cell percentages were measured by flow cytometry on a PBMC aliquot from every donor. There are 14 amino acids in the CDR3, from cysteine to phenylalanine inclusive. The retained sequence is limited to the CDR3, 42 bases, with the frame set at the first base. The V end gives up 6 bases and the J end 9 bases, leaving 9 bases in the junction not matched to a gene. In the germline V gene, CDR1 corresponds to MGHDK and CDR2 to SYGVNS.

The data were obtained in a study of blood T cells in healthy people across ages (dated by TCRdb to about 2015). About the study as a whole: In model experiments, roughly one uniquely barcoded TCR beta cDNA molecule per two T cells was captured by template switching. To track age-related changes in TCR beta repertoire diversity, the study relied on deep sequencing normalized with unique cDNA molecular identifiers. The donors were split into four age groups: young (average approximately 16 years), middle-aged (about 40), aged (around 67) and long-lived (over 75). Donors of different ages were randomly distributed across sequencing lanes to avoid experimental bias. The study analyzed two additional independent replicas of 1 million unique cDNA reads from the same blood draw for two donors, one aged 18 to 30 and one aged 80 or older. Overall results and qualifications from the work: The long-lived group showed more naive CD4+ T cells, fewer expanded clones and increased TCR diversity than the aged group, suggesting age selection. As age increased, observed TCR beta diversity per million T cells dropped in a roughly linear way, and a significant reduction was already evident by age 40. A strong correlation was found between observed TCR beta diversity and the percentage of naive T cells measured by flow cytometry. Because the CMV infection status of the donors was unknown, age-related changes in expanded clonotypes may potentially have been confounded. Bulk unsorted PBMC profiling prevented conclusive comparison of naive and antigen-experienced compartments. Estimates of total diversity based on one million sequenced T cells were regarded as lower bounds and as underestimates.

Receptors were amplified or captured by 5' RACE. The instrument given in TCRdb is Illumina HiSeq 2500. The second PCR ran for about 6 to 12 cycles and used a J-beta primer mix along with a sample-barcoded 5' primer. A unique molecular identifier was introduced onto each TCR beta cDNA molecule by a template-switch 5' adaptor carrying 12 random nucleotides. Each sample yielded at least 2.5 million CDR3-containing paired-end reads. First-strand cDNA was synthesized from all RNA with the Mint cDNA synthesis kit, primed by a TRBC-specific oligonucleotide. Following uracil-DNA glycosylase treatment, a first 18-cycle PCR with universal primers M1SS and BC2_uni_R was performed on all cDNA. The source study handled its data this way. Each sample was normalized by randomly selecting 1 million high-quality reads, each carrying a distinct molecular identifier. Instead of being binned into consensus sequences, reads with shared molecular identifiers were discarded. CDR3 identification, clonotype clustering and error correction used MiTCR with a Q25 quality threshold and the strictest error-elimination algorithm. A nonparametric unseen species model using Euler transformation provided a lower-bound estimate of total TCR beta diversity. Through fastp at Q25 and MiXCR, TCRdb rebuilt clones from the public reads, retaining in-frame beta chains. Rows are combined by CDR3 protein, so each entry shows the most common genes and DNA. The authors' filters were not applied to this entry. The sample yields 710,000 or so distinct CDR3 sequences; about a fifth were counted once. The top ten constitute about 22% of the sample.

Sequencing was carried out using blood. The chain is encoded by TRBV25-1 joined to TRBJ1-2; the central 11 bases match TRBD1. This receptor was taken from a man aged 65 to 85 in good health. The CDR3 protein is CASRGDRGSWRYTF. Read as DNA, the sequence is TGTGCCAGCAGGGGGGACAGGGGGAGTTGGCGCTACACCTTC.